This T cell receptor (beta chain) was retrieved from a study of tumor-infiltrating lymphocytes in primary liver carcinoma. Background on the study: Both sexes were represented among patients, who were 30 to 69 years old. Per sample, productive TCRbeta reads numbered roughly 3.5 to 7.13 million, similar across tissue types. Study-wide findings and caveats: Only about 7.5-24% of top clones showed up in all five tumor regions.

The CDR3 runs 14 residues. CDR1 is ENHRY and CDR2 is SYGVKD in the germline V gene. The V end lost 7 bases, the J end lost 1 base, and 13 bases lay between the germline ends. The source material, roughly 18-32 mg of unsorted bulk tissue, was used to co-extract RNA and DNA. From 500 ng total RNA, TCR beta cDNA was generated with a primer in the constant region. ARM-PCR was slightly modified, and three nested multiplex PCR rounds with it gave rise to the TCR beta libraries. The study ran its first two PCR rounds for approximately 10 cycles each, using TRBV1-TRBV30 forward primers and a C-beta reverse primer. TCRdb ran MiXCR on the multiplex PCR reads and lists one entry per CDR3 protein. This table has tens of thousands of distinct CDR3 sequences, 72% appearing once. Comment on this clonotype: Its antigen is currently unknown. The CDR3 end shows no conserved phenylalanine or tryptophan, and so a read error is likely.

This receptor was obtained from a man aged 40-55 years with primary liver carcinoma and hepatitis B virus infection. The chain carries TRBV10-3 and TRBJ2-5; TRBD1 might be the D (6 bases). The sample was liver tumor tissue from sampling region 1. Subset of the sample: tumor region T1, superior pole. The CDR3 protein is CAIKEQGPQETQYS. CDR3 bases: TGTGCCATCAAGGAGCAGGGGCCCCAAGAGACCCAGTACTCC.